A single T cell receptor (beta chain) is shown here with its context. This sample was included in a study of cytomegalovirus exposure and HLA in healthy donors. The CDR3 extends over 14 amino acids. V was cut by 4 bases and J by 2 bases, with 13 bases left in between. Germline V gives CDR1 SGHNT, CDR2 YYREEE (reference sequence). PCR amplification relied on 60 Vbeta primers (plus 13 Jbeta primers). Data came from immunoSEQ multiplex PCR; TCRdb stores just in-frame clones and leaves some out. The table lists 150,000 to 200,000 clones, about 80% of them singletons. The chain couples TRBV5-4 to TRBJ2-7, with D unclear. Sequencing input: PBMCs. This TCR came from a man in his thirties or forties in good health and CMV-seronegative. This chain's CDR3 is CASSAYRDAYEQYF. Written as DNA, the CDR3 is TGTGCCAGCAGCGCGTACAGAGATGCCTACGAGCAGTACTTC. Supplemented by reference TRBV5-4 and TRBJ2-7, the full variable domain reads ETGVTQSPTHLIKTRGQQVTLRCSSQSGHNTVSWYQQALGQGPQFIFQYYREEENGRGNFPPRFSGLQFPNYSSELNVNALELDDSALYLCASSAYRDAYEQYFGPGTRLTVT.